Listed below are T cell receptor beta chains from one sample, sequenced in a study of T cell responses to AZD1222 COVID-19 vaccine. Profiling relied on immunoSEQ multiplex PCR, and the TCRdb table lists in-frame clones only, not all of them. The sample has more than 75,000 clones, approximately 90% seen once. The source was peripheral blood, collected on day 0 of AZD1222 vaccination. Receptors originate from an adult in good health. Both conserved end residues are part of each CDR3. The order of the fields is clone size, V gene, J gene, D gene, CDR3 length, CDR3 protein, CDR3 DNA. The D gene is left open where the match is weak. For some rows the clone size is stated as once, few or many, or as a class when expanded; others skip it.

abundance: NA; v_gene: TRBV27; j_gene: TRBJ2-4; d_gene: TRBD1; len: 15; CDR3aa: CASGPQGAAVGIQYF; CDR3nt: TGTGCCAGCGGCCCACAGGGGGCTGCGGTCGGCATTCAGTACTTC
abundance: once; v_gene: TRBV19; j_gene: TRBJ1-5; d_gene: TRBD1; len: 17; CDR3aa: CASSRNGQGGSNQPQHF; CDR3nt: TGTGCCAGTAGCCGAAACGGCCAGGGGGGTAGCAATCAGCCCCAGCATTTT
abundance: NA; v_gene: TRBV28; j_gene: TRBJ1-4; d_gene: NA; len: 12; CDR3aa: CASSLQVTGLFF; CDR3nt: TGTGCCAGCAGTTTACAGGTCACAGGGCTGTTTTTT
abundance: NA; v_gene: TRBV19; j_gene: TRBJ2-7; d_gene: TRBD2; len: 16; CDR3aa: CASSPTAGGTFYEQYF; CDR3nt: TGTGCCAGTAGTCCCACGGCGGGGGGTACGTTCTACGAGCAGTACTTC
abundance: NA; v_gene: TRBV5-1; j_gene: TRBJ2-2; d_gene: TRBD1; len: 15; CDR3aa: CASSTGIANTGELFF; CDR3nt: TGCGCCAGCTCGACAGGGATCGCGAACACCGGGGAGCTGTTTTTT
abundance: NA; v_gene: TRBV5-4; j_gene: TRBJ2-5; d_gene: NA; len: 16; CDR3aa: CASSPGRGRRTETQYF; CDR3nt: TGTGCCAGCAGCCCTGGTCGAGGGAGAAGGACAGAGACCCAGTACTTC
abundance: NA; v_gene: TRBV19; j_gene: TRBJ2-1; d_gene: TRBD1; len: 16; CDR3aa: CASSIYGTGNYNEQFF; CDR3nt: TGTGCCAGTAGTATATACGGGACAGGGAATTACAATGAGCAGTTCTTC
abundance: NA; v_gene: TRBV11-2; j_gene: TRBJ2-7; d_gene: NA; len: 11; CDR3aa: CASSLEGEQYF; CDR3nt: TGTGCCAGCAGCTTAGAGGGGGAGCAGTACTTC
abundance: NA; v_gene: TRBV5-1; j_gene: TRBJ2-2; d_gene: NA; len: 13; CDR3aa: CASSFQGTGELFF; CDR3nt: TGCGCCAGCAGCTTCCAGGGGACCGGGGAGCTGTTTTTT
abundance: NA; v_gene: TRBV11-2; j_gene: TRBJ2-7; d_gene: NA; len: 13; CDR3aa: CASSNRVLHEQYF; CDR3nt: TGTGCCAGCAGCAACAGGGTTCTCCACGAGCAGTACTTC
abundance: NA; v_gene: TRBV4-2; j_gene: TRBJ2-2; d_gene: TRBD2; len: 18; CDR3aa: CASSPHLAGVVSTGELFF; CDR3nt: TGTGCCAGCAGTCCCCACCTAGCGGGAGTGGTAAGCACCGGGGAGCTGTTTTTT
abundance: NA; v_gene: TRBV7-9; j_gene: TRBJ1-6; d_gene: TRBD1; len: 14; CDR3aa: CASSSAQGYSPLHF; CDR3nt: TGTGCCAGCAGCTCCGCACAGGGGTATTCACCCCTCCACTTT
abundance: medium-sized; v_gene: TRBV5-1; j_gene: TRBJ1-5; d_gene: TRBD1; len: 16; CDR3aa: CASSDGQGSSNQPQHF; CDR3nt: TGCGCCAGCAGTGATGGACAGGGGTCGTCTAATCAGCCCCAGCATTTT
abundance: NA; v_gene: TRBV7-8; j_gene: TRBJ2-1; d_gene: TRBD2; len: 16; CDR3aa: CASSPLASSSYNEQFF; CDR3nt: TGTGCCAGCAGCCCACTAGCGAGCAGCTCCTACAATGAGCAGTTCTTC
abundance: NA; v_gene: TRBV21-1; j_gene: TRBJ2-1; d_gene: NA; len: 16; CDR3aa: CASSKLPLAEDNEQFF; CDR3nt: TGTGCCAGCAGCAAACTTCCGCTAGCGGAGGACAATGAGCAGTTCTTC
abundance: NA; v_gene: TRBV28; j_gene: TRBJ1-1; d_gene: NA; len: 15; CDR3aa: CASSSHTGGATEAFF; CDR3nt: TGTGCCAGCAGTTCTCACACGGGAGGGGCCACTGAAGCTTTCTTT
abundance: NA; v_gene: TRBV5-1; j_gene: TRBJ2-1; d_gene: NA; len: 14; CDR3aa: CASSPDHLRGEQFF; CDR3nt: TGCGCCAGCAGCCCGGACCATCTGAGGGGTGAGCAGTTCTTC
abundance: NA; v_gene: TRBV5-8; j_gene: TRBJ2-4; d_gene: TRBD1; len: 17; CDR3aa: CASSFYTYRGQSDIQYF; CDR3nt: TGTGCCAGCAGCTTTTATACATACAGGGGGCAGTCGGACATTCAGTACTTC
abundance: NA; v_gene: TRBV7-2; j_gene: TRBJ1-6; d_gene: TRBD1; len: 17; CDR3aa: CASSLLQGARGASPLHF; CDR3nt: TGTGCCAGCAGCTTACTCCAGGGGGCCAGGGGCGCTTCACCCCTCCACTTT
abundance: NA; v_gene: TRBV28; j_gene: TRBJ2-2; d_gene: NA; len: 14; CDR3aa: CASQGPANTGELFF; CDR3nt: TGTGCTTCCCAGGGTCCCGCGAACACCGGGGAGCTGTTTTTT
abundance: NA; v_gene: TRBV30; j_gene: TRBJ1-2; d_gene: NA; len: 16; CDR3aa: CAWSVGRDWSGGSYTF; CDR3nt: TGTGCCTGGAGTGTAGGCAGGGACTGGTCCGGTGGTAGCTACACCTTC
abundance: NA; v_gene: TRBV28; j_gene: TRBJ1-6; d_gene: NA; len: 13; CDR3aa: CAGSVGYNSPLHF; CDR3nt: TGTGCCGGGTCGGTGGGGTATAATTCACCCCTCCACTTT
abundance: NA; v_gene: TRBV24-1; j_gene: TRBJ2-7; d_gene: TRBD2; len: 15; CDR3aa: CATSVLAGGSYEQYF; CDR3nt: TGTGCCACCAGTGTGCTAGCGGGAGGATCCTACGAGCAGTACTTC
abundance: NA; v_gene: TRBV19; j_gene: TRBJ1-1; d_gene: NA; len: 14; CDR3aa: CASSRRTGGTEAFF; CDR3nt: TGTGCCAGTAGTCGACGGACCGGGGGCACTGAAGCTTTCTTT
abundance: NA; v_gene: TRBV20-1; j_gene: TRBJ1-1; d_gene: NA; len: 11; CDR3aa: CSAPGGLEAFF; CDR3nt: TGCAGTGCCCCCGGGGGGCTTGAAGCTTTCTTT
abundance: NA; v_gene: TRBV6-2/TRBV6-3; j_gene: TRBJ1-2; d_gene: NA; len: 14; CDR3aa: CASSTRDGLYGYTF; CDR3nt: TGTGCCAGCAGTACACGGGACGGACTCTATGGCTACACCTTC